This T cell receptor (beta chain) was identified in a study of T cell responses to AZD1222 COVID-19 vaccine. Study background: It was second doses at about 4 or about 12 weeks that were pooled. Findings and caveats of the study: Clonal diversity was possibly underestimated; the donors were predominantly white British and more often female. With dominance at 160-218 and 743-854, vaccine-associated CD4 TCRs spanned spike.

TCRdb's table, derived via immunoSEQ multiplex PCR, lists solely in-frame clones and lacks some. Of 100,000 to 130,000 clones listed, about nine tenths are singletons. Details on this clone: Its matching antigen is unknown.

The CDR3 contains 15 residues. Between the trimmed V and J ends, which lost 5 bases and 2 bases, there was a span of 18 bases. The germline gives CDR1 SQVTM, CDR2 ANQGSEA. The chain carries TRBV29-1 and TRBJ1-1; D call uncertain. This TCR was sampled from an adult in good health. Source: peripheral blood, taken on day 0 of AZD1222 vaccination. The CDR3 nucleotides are TGCAGCGTTTCTTTAAACCCAGGCCTCAACACTGAAGCTTTCTTT. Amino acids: CSVSLNPGLNTEAFF.